Listed below are T cell receptor beta chains from one sample, sequenced in a study of blood T cell repertoires in COVID-19. Sequenced by immunoSEQ multiplex PCR; TCRdb stores in-frame clones only, minus some. Of about 190,000 clones in the sample, roughly 84% were seen once. Sequences were obtained from PBMCs or T cells enriched from blood (not recorded which). The source is a woman aged 30 to 39 who had been exposed to COVID-19. CDR3s leave out the opening cysteine and the closing phenylalanine or tryptophan.

V	length	J	CDR3
TRBV2	13	TRBJ1-3	ASPITGSSGNTIY
TRBV18	14	TRBJ2-7	ASSNSLPGLSYEQY
TRBV7-9	14	TRBJ2-7	ASSTQSTGSGGEQY
TRBV5-6	12	TRBJ1-1	ASSLTGGPTEAF
TRBV6-2/TRBV6-3	9	TRBJ2-1	ASSISYEQF
TRBV3-1/TRBV3-2	13	TRBJ2-3	ASLETGISPDTQY
TRBV10-2	12	TRBJ2-7	ASTLTGTHYEQY
TRBV27	11	TRBJ2-7	ASSRTVSYEQY
TRBV11-2	13	TRBJ1-1	ASSLGPFRGTEAF
TRBV19	15	TRBJ2-5	ASSRTASRRRQETQY
TRBV19	11	TRBJ1-3	ASNQGGGNTIY
TRBV5-8	10	TRBJ2-4	ASTAPRGGGY
TRBV5-1	13	TRBJ2-5	ASSFDSSSGETQY
TRBV5-6	11	TRBJ1-2	ASSAGQPYGYT
TRBV11-2	15	TRBJ2-5	ASSTPGERGLQETQY